A single sample is the source of the 27 T cell receptor beta chains below, sequenced in a study of T cells in Graves' hyperthyroidism and ophthalmopathy. RNA transcripts served as the template for amplifying TCR beta CDR3 regions. HTBI primers were used for first-round RT-PCR of the TCR CDR3. TCRdb reanalysed the multiplex PCR reads using MiXCR and keeps one entry per CDR3 protein. This table holds under 400,000 distinct CDR3 sequences, approximately 17% found once. Material: blood. Receptor source: a man in his thirties or forties with Graves' hyperthyroidism.

The genes are TRBV11-2 and TRBJ2-1, with 12 bases lining up with TRBD2. The germline gives CDR1 SGHAT, CDR2 FQNNGV. This CDR3 region has 16 residues. The ends lost 5 bases at V and 3 bases at J; junction bases unmatched: 5. CDR3 nucleotide sequence: TGTGCCAGCAGCCTCCTGACTAGCGGGAGCTACAATGAGCAGTTCTTC. Encoded protein: CASSLLTSGSYNEQFF.

This clonotype was seen many times. The chain uses TRBV12-3 or TRBV12-4 and TRBJ1-1; TRBD1 is a possible D gene (5 bases). The CDR3 has 14 residues. Trimming shortened V by 2 bases and J by 2 bases, and 9 bases separated the two germline ends. CDR3 amino acids: CASSLRGTNTEAFF. In nucleotides, the CDR3 is TGTGCCAGCAGTTTACGGGGGACTAACACTGAAGCTTTCTTT.

This clonotype came up a few times. The chain carries TRBV4-1 and TRBJ2-7, with TRBD2 matching over 14 bases. CDR3 length: 15 amino acids. V lost 1 base to trimming and J lost 6 bases; unmatched junction nucleotides: 2. The germline gives CDR1 MGHRA, CDR2 YSYEKL. CDR3 DNA: TGCGCCAGCAGCCAAGGGGGACTAGCGGGAGTCGAGCAGTACTTC. This gives the protein CASSQGGLAGVEQYF.

The sample holds many counts of this clonotype. The chain couples TRBV18 to TRBJ1-1, with D possibly TRBD1 on 5 matching bases. The CDR3 covers 13 residues. The germline V and J ends were trimmed by 6 bases and 7 bases, with 15 bases remaining between them. Germline-derived CDR1 and CDR2 are KGHSH and LQKENI. The CDR3 DNA reads as TGTGCCAGCTCTGGAGGGACCGCGTATGAAGCTTTCTTT. This codes for CASSGGTAYEAFF. Drawing the rest from reference TRBV18 and TRBJ1-1, the complete variable domain is NAGVMQNPRHLVRRRGQEARLRCSPMKGHSHVYWYRQLPEEGLKFMVYLQKENIIDESGMPKERFSAEFPKEGPSILRIQQVVRGDSAAYFCASSGGTAYEAFFGQGTRLTVV.

A note on this clonotype: This could be a read error, since a much larger clone is one nucleotide away. This chain links TRBV2 with TRBJ1-2, with 8 bases fitting TRBD1. Germline V gene data show CDR1 as SNHLY and CDR2 as FYNNEI. J lost 4 bases, V lost 5 bases, and 6 bases had no gene match. The CDR3 covers 14 residues. The CDR3 bases are TGTGCCAGCAGTTGGACAGGGTCGGCCTATGGCTACACCTTC. It yields the protein CASSWTGSAYGYTF.

This clonotype was detected a few times. V usage is TRBV7-2 and J usage is TRBJ1-2; D gene unclear. This CDR3 has 14 amino acids. Germline CDR1 SGHTA, CDR2 FQGNSA. V shed 5 bases and J shed 9 bases, with 19 bases lying between them. CDR3 DNA sequence: TGTGCCAGCAGCCAAATCCCCTTTGAGCAGAGCTACACCTTC. This sequence encodes CASSQIPFEQSYTF.

This clonotype came up a few times. The chain joins TRBV7-9 to TRBJ2-1, with 8 nucleotides matching TRBD2. After removal of 5 bases from V and 7 bases from J, the junction contained 13 bases not matched to a gene. The CDR3 has 16 amino acids. Germline CDR1 and CDR2: SEHNR and FQNEAQ (reference sequence). CDR3 sequence reads: CASSKMEAGEGNEQFF. CDR3 coding DNA: TGTGCCAGCAGCAAGATGGAAGCGGGAGAGGGAAATGAGCAGTTCTTC.

V and J are TRBV11-2 and TRBJ1-6; 7 positions agree with TRBD1. From germline, CDR1 is SGHAT and CDR2 FQNNGV. This CDR3 is 13 amino acids long. V shed 4 bases and J 15 bases; nucleotides not matched to a gene: 9. The CDR3 DNA follows: TGTGCCAGCAGCTCGTCCCCGGGACAGCTCCTCCACTTT. The encoded protein is CASSSSPGQLLHF.

This CDR3 reads CASRTATANYGYTF. The CDR3 DNA reads TGTGCCAGCAGAACAGCTACTGCTAACTATGGCTACACCTTC. The chain employs TRBV28 and TRBJ1-2; no firm D call. The CDR3 has 14 residues. CDR1 MDHEN and CDR2 SYDVKM come from the germline V gene. V lost 6 bases and J lost 0, with 11 bases in between.

This clonotype was detected a few times. The J gene is TRBJ2-6, the V gene TRBV7-2; D gene uncertain. Germline loops: CDR1 SGHTA, CDR2 FQGNSA. The V and J ends lost 4 bases and 3 bases respectively, with 7 bases between them. The CDR3 contains 14 residues. This CDR3 is CASSSIIGANVLTF. The CDR3 nucleotides are TGTGCCAGCAGCTCAATTATTGGGGCCAACGTCCTGACTTTC.

This clonotype appeared many times. The V call is TRBV20-1, the J call TRBJ2-7, with TRBD2 identical over 12 bases. The CDR3 length is 12 residues. Germline V gene lookup returns CDR1 DFQATT and CDR2 SNEGSKA (reference sequence). Losses at the gene ends were 6 bases for V and 7 bases for J; bases not matched to a gene: 4. CDR3 sequence: CSARTSGEEQYF. The DNA of the CDR3 is TGCAGTGCCCGGACTAGCGGGGAGGAGCAGTACTTC.

The chain joins TRBV9 to TRBJ2-5; TRBD2 might be the D (6 bases). The CDR3 sequence is 15 residues long. With 2 bases removed from V and 4 bases from J, the gap between germline ends came to 15 bases. Germline assignment: CDR1 SGDLS and CDR2 YYNGEE. CDR3: CASSVSGRGGETQYF. As DNA, the CDR3 is TGTGCCAGCAGCGTCTCCGGGAGAGGTGGAGAGACCCAGTACTTC.

Turning to this clonotype: A single base separates this from a much larger clone, so it may be a read error. The chain uses TRBV20-1 and TRBJ2-7; TRBD2 matches 7 bases. From germline, CDR1 is DFQATT and CDR2 SNEGSKA (reference sequence). CDR3 size: 15 residues. In DNA form, the CDR3 reads TGCAGTGCTAGTTCCCTGGGCGGGAGCTCCTACGAGCTGTACTTC. Residues: CSASSLGGSSYELYF.

This clonotype was detected ten times or more. This sequence joins TRBV28 and TRBJ2-7, with D perhaps matching TRBD1 (6 bases). Germline assignment: CDR1 MDHEN and CDR2 SYDVKM. The CDR3 loop spans 15 amino acids. Trimming removed 5 bases from V and 3 bases from J, with 17 bases in between. The CDR3: CASSMTTRDNYEQYF. In DNA form, the CDR3 reads TGTGCCAGCAGTATGACCACCCGGGACAACTACGAGCAGTACTTC.

This chain connects TRBV19 to TRBJ1-2; D unclear. CDR1 is LNHDA, CDR2 SQIVND, per germline (reference sequence). The CDR3 covers 15 residues. Trimming pared 6 bases from V and 2 bases from J, leaving 16 bases between. CDR3 region: CASRLLGRENYGYTF. The CDR3 DNA sequence: TGTGCCAGTAGGCTGTTAGGCAGAGAGAACTATGGCTACACCTTC.

This clonotype was found a few times. The gene calls are TRBV4-1 and TRBJ2-2, with D unresolved. The V and J ends lost 8 bases and 6 bases respectively, with 7 bases between them. There are 11 residues in the CDR3. Germline V CDR1 and CDR2: MGHRA, YSYEKL. The CDR3 reads CASLGAGELFF. The CDR3 DNA follows: TGCGCCAGCCTAGGTGCCGGGGAGCTGTTTTTT.

This clonotype showed up just a few times. The V call is TRBV30, the J call TRBJ1-1; D is ambiguous. The V gene lost 0 bases and the J gene lost 4 bases, with 9 bases spanning the gap. The CDR3 extends over 13 amino acids. CDR1 is GTSNPN and CDR2 is SVGIG in the germline V gene (reference sequence). CDR3 in DNA: TGTGCCTGGAGTGTCCTTAAGGGCACTGAAGCTTTCTTT. This sequence encodes CAWSVLKGTEAFF.

This clonotype was seen once. The V call is TRBV7-3, the J call TRBJ2-6; D is perhaps TRBD1 (6 bases). Germline V lookup: CDR1 SGHTA, CDR2 FQGTGA. This CDR3 has 17 residues. V was shortened by 2 bases and J by 1 base, with 12 bases between the two germline ends. The CDR3 coding sequence is TGTGCCAGCAGCTTAGGGGGCGGTAGGTCTGGGGCCAACGTCCTGACTTTC. This gives the protein CASSLGGGRSGANVLTF.

This clonotype was picked up a small number of times. The CDR3, as DNA: TGTGCCAGCACCCCAGCCACTAGAACGTTAGACAATGAGCAGTTCTTC. This gives the protein CASTPATRTLDNEQFF. V and J are TRBV3-1 and TRBJ2-1; tentatively, D is TRBD2 (5 bases). The CDR3 extends over 16 amino acids. Trimming removed 7 bases from V and 5 bases from J, with 21 bases in between. Looked up from germline, CDR1 is LGHDT and CDR2 is YNNKEL (reference sequence).

The chain uses TRBV29-1 and TRBJ2-1; 11 positions agree with TRBD2. Trimming at V came to 4 bases and at J to 9 bases, leaving 2 bases not matched to a gene. This CDR3 has 12 residues. Germline loops: CDR1 SQVTM, CDR2 ANQGSEA. The CDR3 DNA is TGCAGCGTTGGCCTAGCGGGAGGTGAGCAGTTCTTC. Translation gives CSVGLAGGEQFF.

This clonotype was recorded at least ten times. The genes are TRBV30 and TRBJ2-1; 7 bases match TRBD2. Per germline, CDR1 GTSNPN and CDR2 SVGIG (reference sequence). The trim removed 1 base at V and 7 bases at J, leaving 7 bases unmatched. CDR3 size: 14 residues. The chain's CDR3 is CAWSDTSEPNEQFF. In DNA form, the CDR3 reads TGTGCCTGGAGTGACACTAGCGAACCGAATGAGCAGTTCTTC. Full variable domain (rest looked up from reference TRBV30 and TRBJ2-1): SQTIHQWPATLVQPVGSPLSLECTVEGTSNPNLYWYRQAAGRGLQLLFYSVGIGQISSEVPQNLSASRPQDRQFILSSKKLLLSDSGFYLCAWSDTSEPNEQFFGPGTRLTVL.

The CDR3 coding sequence is TGCAGTGCTAGAGGAGACCCAACCGGGGGCAGGGGGGCTGAGCAGTTCTTC. This translates into CSARGDPTGGRGAEQFF. The J gene is TRBJ2-1, the V gene TRBV20-1, with D possibly TRBD1 on 7 matching bases. Trimming stripped 1 base from V and 9 bases from J, with 25 bases between. The CDR3 has 17 residues. Per the germline V gene, CDR1 is DFQATT and CDR2 is SNEGSKA (reference sequence).

This clonotype was seen more than once but under ten times. The V and J genes are TRBV20-1 and TRBJ2-3; 9 nucleotides agree with TRBD1. Trimming took 6 bases from V and 0 from J; bases not matched to a gene: 10. Per germline, CDR1 DFQATT and CDR2 SNEGSKA (reference sequence). The length of the CDR3 is 16 residues. CDR3 in amino acids: CSAPTRDRGSTDTQYF. The CDR3 nucleotides read TGCAGTGCCCCCACCCGAGACAGGGGGAGCACAGATACGCAGTATTTT.

This clonotype came up a few times. V is TRBV5-1 and J is TRBJ2-7, with D maybe TRBD1 (6 bases). Per germline, CDR1 SGHRS and CDR2 YFSETQ. Trimming shortened V by 4 bases and J by 0 bases, and 14 bases separated the two germline ends. The CDR3 has 15 residues. For the CDR3, the DNA is TGCGCCAGCAGCCAGGGACATCGAGACTCCTACGAGCAGTACTTC. Amino acid sequence: CASSQGHRDSYEQYF.

Many counts were recorded for this clonotype. The chain recombines TRBV30 with TRBJ2-1; TRBD2 aligns across 8 bases. Per germline, CDR1 GTSNPN and CDR2 SVGIG (reference sequence). Unmatched junction bases numbered 16, after V lost 0 bases and J lost 12 bases. The CDR3 sequence is 16 residues long. The CDR3 reads CAWSVVRTSRVWGQFF. In DNA form, the CDR3 reads TGTGCCTGGAGTGTAGTAAGGACTAGCAGGGTCTGGGGGCAGTTCTTC.

V gene TRBV28 combines with J gene TRBJ2-7; the D call may be TRBD1 or TRBD2 (6 bases each). CDR3 length equals 13 residues. The V end lost 6 bases, the J end lost 5 bases, and 14 bases lay between the germline ends. Per germline, CDR1 MDHEN and CDR2 SYDVKM. The CDR3 loop reads CASRGGLEDEQYF. CDR3 DNA sequence: TGTGCCAGCAGGGGGGGCCTAGAGGACGAGCAGTACTTC.

This clonotype was counted ten times or more. The CDR3 protein is CASSFERLQPQHF. CDR3 sequence (DNA): TGTGCCAGCAGTTTTGAAAGGTTGCAGCCCCAGCATTTT. The genes are TRBV12-3 or TRBV12-4 and TRBJ1-5, with D hard to call. This CDR3 has 13 residues. Trimming removed 3 bases from V and 7 bases from J, with 10 bases in between.